This TCR beta chain comes out of a study of PD-1 blockade in classical Hodgkin lymphoma. V shed 0 bases and J shed 5 bases, with 10 bases lying between them. CDR3 length equals 14 residues. The germline V gene has CDR1 MNHEY and CDR2 SVGAGI. Every patient experienced relapse after autologous stem cell transplantation, and brentuximab vedotin exposure varied. Negative selection with magnetic separation was used to purify CD4+ T cells from thawed PBMCs. This clone was counted between two and nine times. Its antigen is unidentified. Profiled with immunoSEQ multiplex PCR; TCRdb holds only in-frame clones, not every one. Among about 7,200 clones listed, roughly 80% were seen once. Study-level findings and limits: Although disease activity or prior therapy may be involved, causes of the repertoire differences remain undefined. Researchers reported that CD4+ TCR diversity, though not CD8+, rose significantly by C4D1. Relapsed/refractory patients reportedly had the lowest baseline TCR diversity, below newly diagnosed patients, who were below healthy donors.

This receptor was obtained from a human donor with classical Hodgkin lymphoma. V is TRBV6-5 and J is TRBJ1-1; possibly TRBD1 for D (5 bases). Sequences were derived from CD4+ T cells from blood, sampled at baseline. CDR3 residues: CASSYSSGFTEAFF. The CDR3, as DNA: TGTGCCAGCAGTTACTCGTCAGGGTTTACTGAAGCTTTCTTT.